This TCR beta chain was sequenced in a study of blood T cell repertoires in COVID-19. Data came from immunoSEQ multiplex PCR; TCRdb stores just in-frame clones and leaves some out. Of 150,000 to 200,000 clones in the sample, more than 75% were seen once. Trimming took 10 bases from V and 3 from J; bases not matched to a gene: 4. Germline V gives CDR1 SNHLY, CDR2 FYNNEI. The CDR3 extends over 12 amino acids. The rearrangement joins TRBV2 to TRBJ1-2, with 8 positions matching TRBD1. What was sequenced was peripheral blood. This TCR came from a man aged 18 to 29 with acute or convalescent COVID-19. CDR3 in amino acids: CANKQGDYGYTF. CDR3 DNA sequence: TGTGCCAACAAACAGGGGGACTATGGCTACACCTTC. The full variable domain, its missing parts supplied by reference TRBV2 and TRBJ1-2, is EPEVTQTPSHQVTQMGQEVILRCVPISNHLYFYWYRQILGQKVEFLVSFYNNEISEKSEIFDDQFSVERPDGSNFTLKIRSTKLEDSAMYFCANKQGDYGYTFGSGTRLTVV.